This T cell receptor (beta chain) was retrieved from a study of blood T cells in healthy people across ages. Overall study results and limits: In older individuals, TCR beta diversity per million T cells was lower, falling roughly linearly with age.

Each sample used at least 6 million PBMCs. Primed by a sample-barcoded 5' primer and a J-beta primer mix, a second PCR proceeded for about 6 to 11 cycles. Each cDNA molecule was tagged by a template-switch adaptor with 12 random nucleotides. Using its own MiXCR run on the 5' RACE reads, TCRdb lists one record per CDR3 protein. This sample has approximately 800,000 distinct CDR3 sequences, with approximately 67% found just once. The CDR3 contains 15 residues. The ends were cut back, 0 bases at V and 0 bases at J, with 10 bases in the middle. Germline assignment: CDR1 SGHRS and CDR2 YFSETQ. This clonotype has more than one count but fewer than ten. Its specificity is not known.

The sample was blood. This sequence originates from a man under 40 in good health. This sequence joins TRBV5-1 and TRBJ2-7; D unresolved. The CDR3 bases are TGCGCCAGCAGCTTGGGATTTTCCGGCTCCTACGAGCAGTACTTC. Amino acid sequence: CASSLGFSGSYEQYF. The whole variable domain, remainder taken from reference TRBV5-1 and TRBJ2-7, is KAGVTQTPRYLIKTRGQQVTLSCSPISGHRSVSWYQQTPGQGLQFLFEYFSETQRNKGNFPGRFSGRQFSNSRSEMNVSTLELGDSALYLCASSLGFSGSYEQYFGPGTRLTVT.